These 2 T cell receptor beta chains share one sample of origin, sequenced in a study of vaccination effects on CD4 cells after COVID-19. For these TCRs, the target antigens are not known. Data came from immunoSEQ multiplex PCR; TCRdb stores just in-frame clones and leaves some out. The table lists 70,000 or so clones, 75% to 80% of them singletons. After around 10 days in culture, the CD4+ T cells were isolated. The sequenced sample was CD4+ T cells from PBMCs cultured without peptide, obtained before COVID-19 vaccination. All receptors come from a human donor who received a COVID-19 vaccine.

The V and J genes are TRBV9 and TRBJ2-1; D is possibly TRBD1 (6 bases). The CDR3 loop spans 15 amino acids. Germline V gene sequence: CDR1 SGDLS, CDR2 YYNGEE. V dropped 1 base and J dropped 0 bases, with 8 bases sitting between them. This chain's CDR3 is CASSVSGASYNEQFF. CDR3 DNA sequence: TGTGCCAGCAGCGTATCAGGGGCCTCCTACAATGAGCAGTTCTTC.

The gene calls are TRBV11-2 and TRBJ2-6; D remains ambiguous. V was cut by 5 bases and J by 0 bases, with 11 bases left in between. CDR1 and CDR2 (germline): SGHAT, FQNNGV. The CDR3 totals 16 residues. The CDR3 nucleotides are TGTGCCAGCAGCCACCTCTGGGGCTCTGGGGCCAACGTCCTGACTTTC. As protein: CASSHLWGSGANVLTF.